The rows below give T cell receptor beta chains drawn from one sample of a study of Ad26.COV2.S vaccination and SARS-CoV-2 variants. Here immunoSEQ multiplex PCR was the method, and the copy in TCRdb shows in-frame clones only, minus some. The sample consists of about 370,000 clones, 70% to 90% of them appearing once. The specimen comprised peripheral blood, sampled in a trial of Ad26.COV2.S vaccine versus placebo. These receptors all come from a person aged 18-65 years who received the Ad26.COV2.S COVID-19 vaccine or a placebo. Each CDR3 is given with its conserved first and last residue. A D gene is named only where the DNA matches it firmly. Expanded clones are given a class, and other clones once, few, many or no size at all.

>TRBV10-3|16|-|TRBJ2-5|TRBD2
TGTGCCATCAGTGAAGAAGATAGCGGGAATGGAGAGACCCAGTACTTC
CAISEEDSGNGETQYF
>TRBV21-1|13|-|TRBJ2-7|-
TGTGCCACCTTGGCCCAGGGTTCCGACGAGCAGTACTTC
CATLAQGSDEQYF
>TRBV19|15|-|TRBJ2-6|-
TGTGCCAGTAAACAGGGCCACTCTGGGGCCAACGTCCTGACTTTC
CASKQGHSGANVLTF
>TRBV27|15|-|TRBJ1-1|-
TGTGCCAGCAGGAAATCGATCAGGAGAAACACTGAAGCTTTCTTT
CASRKSIRRNTEAFF
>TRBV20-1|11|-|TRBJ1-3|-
TGCAGTGCTAGAGCGGGAAACACCATATATTTT
CSARAGNTIYF
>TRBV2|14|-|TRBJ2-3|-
TGTGCCAGCAGTCGGGACGCTAGCACAGATACGCAGTATTTT
CASSRDASTDTQYF
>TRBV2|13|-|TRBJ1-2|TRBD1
TGTGCCAGTCGACAGGGACCTAACTATGGCTACACCTTC
CASRQGPNYGYTF
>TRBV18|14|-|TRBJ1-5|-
TGTGCCAGCTCACTAGGGGGAGGCAATCAGCCCCAGCATTTT
CASSLGGGNQPQHF
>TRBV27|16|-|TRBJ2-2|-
TGTGCCAGCAGTTTAAGCCGGGCTCTGAACACCGGGGAGCTGTTTTTT
CASSLSRALNTGELFF
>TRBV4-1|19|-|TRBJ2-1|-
TGCGCCAGCAGCCAAGGGCCCCTTCTTCCGGGACCAGCCTACAATGAGCAGTTCTTC
CASSQGPLLPGPAYNEQFF
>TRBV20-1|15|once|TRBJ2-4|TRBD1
TGCAGTGCTAGTGATCTTAAGACAGGGGGGAACATTCAGTACTTC
CSASDLKTGGNIQYF
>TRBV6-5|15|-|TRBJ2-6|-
TGTGCCAGCAAAATGACCCCCTCTGGGGCCAACGTCCTGACTTTC
CASKMTPSGANVLTF
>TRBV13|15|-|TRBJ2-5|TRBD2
TGTGCCAGCAGCACTACCAGGACTAGCAGGGAGACCCAGTACTTC
CASSTTRTSRETQYF
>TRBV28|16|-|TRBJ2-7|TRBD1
TGTGCCAGCAGTTCCTTCGGGACAGGCGAATCCTACGAGCAGTACTTC
CASSSFGTGESYEQYF
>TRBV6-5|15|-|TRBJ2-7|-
TGTGCCAGCAGGCGCTTTAGGGGGGGAGCCTACGAGCAGTACTTC
CASRRFRGGAYEQYF
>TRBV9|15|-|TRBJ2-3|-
TGTGCCAGCAGCGTACTTAGTTGGGCCCCAGATACGCAGTATTTT
CASSVLSWAPDTQYF
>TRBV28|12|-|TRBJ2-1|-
TGTGCCAGCATTCACAGGGCGGGTGAGCAGTTCTTC
CASIHRAGEQFF
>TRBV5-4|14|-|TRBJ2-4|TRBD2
TGTGCCAGCAGCTTGGCAGGGAGGGGAAACATTCAGTACTTC
CASSLAGRGNIQYF
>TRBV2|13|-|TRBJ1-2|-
TGTGCCAGCAGAAGACAGAGGTACTATGGCTACACCTTC
CASRRQRYYGYTF
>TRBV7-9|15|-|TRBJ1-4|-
TGTGCCAGCAGCTTAAGGTTCGGGGTTGATGAAAAACTGTTTTTT
CASSLRFGVDEKLFF
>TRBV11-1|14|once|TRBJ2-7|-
TGTGCCAGCAGCTTACGTGTGGGAACCTACGAGCAGTACTTC
CASSLRVGTYEQYF
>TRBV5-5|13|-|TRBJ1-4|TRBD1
TGTGCCAGCAGCCGGGGACAGAATGAAAAACTGTTTTTT
CASSRGQNEKLFF
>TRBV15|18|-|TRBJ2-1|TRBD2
TGTGCCACCAGCAGAGATTTGCGGACTAGCGATAAGGGGAATGAGCAGTTCTTC
CATSRDLRTSDKGNEQFF
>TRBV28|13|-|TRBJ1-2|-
TGTGCCAGCAGTTTAAGGGGGGCCGCTGGCTACACCTTC
CASSLRGAAGYTF
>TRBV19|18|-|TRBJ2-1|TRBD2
TGTGCCAGTAGTATGGGTTCGGCTAGCGGGAGCTCCTACAATGAGCAGTTCTTC
CASSMGSASGSSYNEQFF
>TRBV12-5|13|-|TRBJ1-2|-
TGTGCTAGTGGTTTGGCCGAAACCCATGGCTACACCTTC
CASGLAETHGYTF
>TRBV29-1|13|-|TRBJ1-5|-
TGCAGCGCCAGCGTGGGGGGGGGCCAGCCCCAGCATTTT
CSASVGGGQPQHF
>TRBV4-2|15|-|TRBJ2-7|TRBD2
TGTGCCAGCAGCCAAGAAACTAGCGGGTTGTACGAGCAGTACTTC
CASSQETSGLYEQYF
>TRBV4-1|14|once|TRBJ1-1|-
TGCGCCAGCAGCCAATTTTCCAGGAACACTGAAGCTTTCTTT
CASSQFSRNTEAFF
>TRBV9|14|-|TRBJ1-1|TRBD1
TGTGCCAGCAGCATCCAGGGGGGGGACACTGAAGCTTTCTTT
CASSIQGGDTEAFF
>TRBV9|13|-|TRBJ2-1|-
TGTGCCAGCAGCGCCGCATTGGACTGGGAGCAGTTCTTC
CASSAALDWEQFF
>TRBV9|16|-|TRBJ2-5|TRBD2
TGTGCCAGCAGCGTAGGAGTAGCGGGAGCGTTAGAGACCCAGTACTTC
CASSVGVAGALETQYF
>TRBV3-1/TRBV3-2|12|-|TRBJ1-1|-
TGTGCCAGCAGTCAAGGGACGTTGGAAGCTTTCTTT
CASSQGTLEAFF
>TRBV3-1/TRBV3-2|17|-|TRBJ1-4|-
TGTGCCAGCAGCCGAGAGGGGGGGAGGGCAACTAATGAAAAACTGTTTTTT
CASSREGGRATNEKLFF
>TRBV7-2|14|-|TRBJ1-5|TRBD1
TGTGCCAGCAGCCTAACAGGGGGGGGTCAGCCCCAGCATTTT
CASSLTGGGQPQHF
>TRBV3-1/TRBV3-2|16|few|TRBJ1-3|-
TGTGCCAGCAGCCAAGAACCCTGGAGTACTGGAAACACCATATATTTT
CASSQEPWSTGNTIYF
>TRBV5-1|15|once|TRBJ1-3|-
TGCGCCAGCAGCTTATACGGGGGTGGCGGAAACACCATATATTTT
CASSLYGGGGNTIYF
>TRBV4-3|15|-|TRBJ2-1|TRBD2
TGCGCCAGCAGCCTGGACGGCGCGGGAGCGGATGAGCAGTTCTTC
CASSLDGAGADEQFF
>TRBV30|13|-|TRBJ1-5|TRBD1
TGTGCCTGGAGTCCACAGGGGTTGGAGCCCCAGCATTTT
CAWSPQGLEPQHF
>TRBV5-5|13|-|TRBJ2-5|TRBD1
TGTGCCAGCAGCTTGGGGACAGGGAAGACCCAGTACTTC
CASSLGTGKTQYF
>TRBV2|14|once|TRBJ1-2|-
TGTGCCAGCAGTGAAGCGGGGTTCGGGTATGGCTACACCTTC
CASSEAGFGYGYTF
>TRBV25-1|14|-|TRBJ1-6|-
TGTGCCAGCAGTGACCCTTTTGGCGGTTCACCCCTCCACTTT
CASSDPFGGSPLHF
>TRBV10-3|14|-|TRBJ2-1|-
TGTGCCATCAGTCCGGGACACTCCGACAGTGAGCAGTTCTTC
CAISPGHSDSEQFF
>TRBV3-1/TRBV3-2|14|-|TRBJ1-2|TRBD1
TGTGCCAGCAGCCAAGCCAGGGGGCTCTATGGCTACACCTTC
CASSQARGLYGYTF
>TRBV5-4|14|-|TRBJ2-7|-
TGTGCCAGCAGCTTGGGGCTAGCGCCCTACGAGCAGTACTTC
CASSLGLAPYEQYF
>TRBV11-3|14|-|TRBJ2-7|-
TGTGCCAGCAGCTTAACGGGCGACCTACGGGAGCAGTACTTC
CASSLTGDLREQYF
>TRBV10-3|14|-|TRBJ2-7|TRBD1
TGTGCCATCAGTTCGGGACAGCTTACCTACGAGCAGTACTTC
CAISSGQLTYEQYF
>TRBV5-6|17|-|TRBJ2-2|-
TGTGCCAGCAGCTTGCTCATCATGGTCACGAACACCGGGGAGCTGTTTTTT
CASSLLIMVTNTGELFF